This TCR beta chain was recorded in a study of blood T cell repertoires in COVID-19. The CDR3 contains 13 residues. Germline assignment: CDR1 SGHKS and CDR2 YYEKEE (reference sequence). Trimming removed 2 bases from V and 7 bases from J, with 12 bases in between. TCRdb's copy holds only in-frame clones and misses some; the assay was immunoSEQ multiplex PCR. The sample has tens of thousands of clones; roughly four fifths are singletons. The source is a middle-aged man with active or convalescent COVID-19. Sequencing used peripheral blood. The V gene is TRBV5-5, the J gene TRBJ1-2; D remains ambiguous. CDR3 sequence reads: CASSFDGESGYTF. The CDR3, as DNA: TGTGCCAGCAGCTTTGATGGGGAGAGTGGCTACACCTTC. The variable domain in full, with the rest retrieved from reference TRBV5-5 and TRBJ1-2, is DAGVTQSPTHLIKTRGQQVTLRCSPISGHKSVSWYQQVLGQGPQFIFQYYEKEERGRGNFPDRFSARQFPNYSSELNVNALLLGDSALYLCASSFDGESGYTFGSGTRLTVV.